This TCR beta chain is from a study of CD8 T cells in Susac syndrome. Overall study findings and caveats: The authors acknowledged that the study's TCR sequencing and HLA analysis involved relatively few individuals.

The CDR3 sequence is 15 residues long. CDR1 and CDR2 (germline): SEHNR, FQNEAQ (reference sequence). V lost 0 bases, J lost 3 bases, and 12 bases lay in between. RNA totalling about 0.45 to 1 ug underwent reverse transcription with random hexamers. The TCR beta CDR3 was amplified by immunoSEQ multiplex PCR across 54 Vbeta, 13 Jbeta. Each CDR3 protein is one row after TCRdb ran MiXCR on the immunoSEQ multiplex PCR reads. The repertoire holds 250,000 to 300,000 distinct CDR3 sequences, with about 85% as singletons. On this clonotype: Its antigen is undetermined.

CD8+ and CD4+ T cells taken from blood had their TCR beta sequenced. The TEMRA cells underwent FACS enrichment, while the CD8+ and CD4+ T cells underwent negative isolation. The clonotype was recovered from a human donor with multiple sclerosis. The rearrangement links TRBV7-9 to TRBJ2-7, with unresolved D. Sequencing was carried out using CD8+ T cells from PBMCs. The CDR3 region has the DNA TGTGCCAGCAGCTTAGCCACACCGCCCCACTACGAGCAGTACTTC. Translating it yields CASSLATPPHYEQYF.